This is a list of T cell receptor beta chains from one sample in a study of neurological immune-mediated disorders. TCRdb called the 5' RACE reads again in MiXCR, with one record for every CDR3 protein. The data show about 82,000 distinct CDR3 sequences, around 2.6% seen once. Sequencing was carried out using PBMCs. These receptors originate from a woman aged 25 to 39 with multiple sclerosis. CDR3s include the opening cysteine and the closing phenylalanine or tryptophan. A D gene is named only where the DNA matches it firmly. Where a row states a size, it is once, few, many or the class of an expanded clone; other rows omit it.

size	V	J	D	DNA	CDR3
many	TRBV6-2/TRBV6-3	TRBJ2-3	.	TGTGCCAGCAGTTACTCGAGCGGGAGCACAGATACGCAGTATTTT	CASSYSSGSTDTQYF
many	TRBV28	TRBJ2-2	.	TGTGCCAGCAGTTCGACTGGACACCGGGGATCCGGGGAGCTGTTTTTT	CASSSTGHRGSGELFF
many	TRBV5-1	TRBJ2-1	.	TGCGCCAGCCGCATGAGGGGGGAGGGTTACAATGAGCAGTTCTTC	CASRMRGEGYNEQFF
many	TRBV4-3	TRBJ1-3	.	TGCGCCAGCAGCCAAATTGGGACGAAAGAGGGCACCATATATTTT	CASSQIGTKEGTIYF
many	TRBV20-1	TRBJ2-1	TRBD2	TGCAGTGCTGCCCCGGCTAGCGGGGGGTATGAGCAGTTCTTC	CSAAPASGGYEQFF
many	TRBV20-1	TRBJ2-1	TRBD2	TGCAGTGTCGGGACTAGCGGCTACAATGAGCAGTTCTTC	CSVGTSGYNEQFF
.	TRBV15	TRBJ1-3	.	TGTGCCACCAGCAGGGGGTCTGCTGGAAACACCATATATTTT	CATSRGSAGNTIYF
many	TRBV12-3/TRBV12-4	TRBJ1-2	.	TGTGCCAGCAGCCTCGACAGGAGGGCGAATGGCTACACCTTC	CASSLDRRANGYTF
many	TRBV5-1	TRBJ2-1	TRBD2	TGCGCCAGCAGCTCCGGACTAGCGGGTTACAATGAGCAGTTCTTC	CASSSGLAGYNEQFF
many	TRBV20-1	TRBJ2-3	TRBD2	TGCAGTGCTACGATAGCGGGAGGGGCAGATACGCAGTATTTT	CSATIAGGADTQYF
few	TRBV18	TRBJ1-1	.	TGTGCCAGCTCACGGGAGACCCTGGGGTTTAGTGAAGCTTTCTTT	CASSRETLGFSEAFF
many	TRBV14	TRBJ1-2	.	TGTGCCAGCAGCCAAGGAGTAGCTAACTATGGCTACACCTTC	CASSQGVANYGYTF
.	TRBV18	TRBJ2-3	TRBD1	TGTGCCAGCTCTCCGACAGGGTCTAGCACAGATACGCAGTATTTT	CASSPTGSSTDTQYF
.	TRBV6-1	TRBJ2-7	.	TGTGCCAGCAGTGAAACAGGCACCGGGGAGCAGTACTTC	CASSETGTGEQYF
many	TRBV5-1	TRBJ2-7	.	TGCGCCAGCAGCGCAGGGACAATATCCTACGAGCAGTACTTC	CASSAGTISYEQYF
many	TRBV20-1	TRBJ2-7	TRBD2	TGCAGTGCTAAGACCGGGACTAGCGGGATCGACGAGCAGTACTTC	CSAKTGTSGIDEQYF
many	TRBV4-2	TRBJ2-6	.	TGTGCCAGCAGCCGGGGACGGACTGGTGGGGCCAACGTCCTGACTTTC	CASSRGRTGGANVLTF
many	TRBV29-1	TRBJ2-2	TRBD1	TGCAGCGTTGCGACAGGGGGCGCTGGGGGGGAGCTGTTTTTT	CSVATGGAGGELFF
.	TRBV15	TRBJ1-6	.	TGTGCCACCAGCAGAGGAAGGAATTCACCCCTACACTTT	CATSRGRNSPLHF
many	TRBV20-1	TRBJ2-7	.	TGCAGTGCTAGAGTGCAGGGCAGGGGTCCACCATACGAGCAGTACTTC	CSARVQGRGPPYEQYF
many	TRBV11-2	TRBJ2-3	TRBD2	TGTGCCAGCAGCTTAGGACTAGCGGGAGCCCTAGATTTT	CASSLGLAGALDF
many	TRBV3-1	TRBJ2-2	TRBD2	TGTGCCAGCAGCCATCGTGGACTAGCTGGGGACACCGGGGAGCTGTTTTTT	CASSHRGLAGDTGELFF
many	TRBV3-1	TRBJ2-3	TRBD2	TGTGCCAGCAGCTATTCCGGGACTAGCCCGACAGATACGCAGTATTTT	CASSYSGTSPTDTQYF
many	TRBV9	TRBJ2-7	.	TGTGCCAGCAGTCCAGGGAACCCCTACGAGCAGTACTTC	CASSPGNPYEQYF
many	TRBV20-1	TRBJ1-2	.	TGCAGTGCTAGTCTCCCCCAGGGTAACTATGGCTACACCTTC	CSASLPQGNYGYTF